This T cell receptor beta chain appears in the sequencing data of a study of regulatory T cells in long-lasting Graves disease. As for this clonotype: Its specificity is not known.

The CDR3 is made up of 12 amino acids. Germline V gene lookup returns CDR1 DFQATT and CDR2 SNEGSKA (reference sequence). Deletions cut 7 bases from V and 0 bases from J, with 9 bases between. Time point noted: persistent/refractory GD, antithyroid drugs over 5 years with positive TRAb. Researchers made the TCR library from RNA that was extracted from PBMCs. Graves' disease diagnosis used American Thyroid Association guidelines. Study results and limitations: Patients whose Graves' disease persisted exhibited lower TCR diversity than those newly diagnosed.

Both iRepertoire HTBI primers and Arm-PCR of CDR3 regions were used to build the TCR beta libraries. In the original workflow: Spanning all samples, the identified segments comprised over 50 TRBV and approximately 13 TRBJ. TCRdb reanalysed the multiplex PCR reads using MiXCR and keeps one entry per CDR3 protein. These V and J calls derive from TCRdb rather than the authors' analysis. The sample has under 500,000 distinct CDR3 sequences, about a fifth seen once. The sequencing here drew on peripheral blood mononuclear cells (PBMCs), taken when the disease was refractory, from a patient treated with antithyroid drugs. V and J are TRBV20-1 and TRBJ1-1; D unresolved. This clonotype was sampled from a female donor with Graves disease. The CDR3 loop reads CSVPRVNTEAFF. CDR3 nucleotides: TGCAGTGTCCCACGGGTGAACACTGAAGCTTTCTTT.